These 11 T cell receptor beta chains came from one sample sequenced in a study of T cells in localized non-small cell lung cancer. Clones were sequenced by immunoSEQ multiplex PCR, and TCRdb holds only the in-frame ones, with some missing. The repertoire holds some 1,900 clones, with under 25% as singletons. This material consisted of normal lung tissue next to the tumor, taken before any cancer treatment. The receptors derive from a female donor over 55 with stage I lung adenocarcinoma.

This clone was counted between two and nine times. V usage is TRBV6-8 and J usage is TRBJ1-1; D unclear. V was clipped by 10 bases and J by 3 bases, with 12 bases between them. This CDR3 has 12 amino acids. Germline V CDR1 and CDR2: MNHGY, SAAAGT. The DNA of the CDR3 is TGTGCCACCCGCACCGGGGACACTGAAGCTTTCTTT. This codes for CATRTGDTEAFF.

This chain links TRBV23-1 with TRBJ1-1; 8 bases fit TRBD1. TRBV23-1 belongs to the ORF category, with a function that is uncertain. V gave up 5 bases and J gave up 4 bases; unmatched junction bases: 3. The CDR3 is made up of 13 amino acids. The CDR3 DNA reads TGCGCCAGCAGTTTCGGACAGGGCACTGAAGCTTTCTTT. The encoded protein is CASSFGQGTEAFF.

The rearrangement links TRBV19 to TRBJ2-5, with 13 nucleotides matching TRBD2. The germline V gene has CDR1 LNHDA and CDR2 SQIVND (reference sequence). The CDR3 consists of 17 residues. The V gene end was trimmed by 1 base and the J gene end by 4 bases; junction bases not matched to a gene: 6. The CDR3 bases are TGTGCCAGTAGTATAGCGGGGACTAGCGGGACTGTAGAGACCCAGTACTTC. This sequence encodes CASSIAGTSGTVETQYF. Combining the CDR3 with reference TRBV19 and TRBJ2-5 gives the whole variable domain DGGITQSPKYLFRKEGQNVTLSCEQNLNHDAMYWYRQDPGQGLRLIYYSQIVNDFQKGDIAEGYSVSREKKESFPLTVTSAQKNPTAFYLCASSIAGTSGTVETQYFGPGTRLLVL.

The CDR3 bases are TGTGCCAGCAGCCCCTCACCGGGGTACACCGGGGAGCTGTTTTTT. It yields the protein CASSPSPGYTGELFF. The chain joins TRBV11-3 to TRBJ2-2; D is perhaps TRBD2 (5 bases). The V gene lost 5 bases and the J gene lost 3 bases, with 13 bases spanning the gap. The CDR3 sequence is 15 residues long. Germline V gene sequence: CDR1 SGHNT, CDR2 YENEEA.

This chain connects TRBV18 to TRBJ1-2; 7 bases agree with TRBD1. The J segment lost 3 bases and the V segment lost 4 bases, leaving 5 bases of the junction unmatched. Germline lookup yields CDR1 KGHSH and CDR2 LQKENI. CDR3 length: 14 amino acids. CDR3 DNA: TGTGCCAGCTCACTAGGGGGCGCGGACTATGGCTACACCTTC. It is translated as CASSLGGADYGYTF.

The V gene is TRBV28, the J gene TRBJ2-6, with 15 bases aligning to TRBD2. CDR3 size: 18 residues. V dropped 5 bases and J dropped 2; count of bases not matched to a gene: 4. CDR1 is MDHEN and CDR2 is SYDVKM in the germline V gene. The CDR3 coding sequence is TGTGCCAGCAGTCCCGGGACTAGCGGGAGGACTGGGGCCAACGTCCTGACTTTC. Amino acid sequence: CASSPGTSGRTGANVLTF.

The chain employs TRBV5-1 and TRBJ2-7, with 10 bases matching TRBD1. CDR1 is SGHRS, CDR2 YFSETQ, per germline. Unmatched junction bases numbered 7, after V lost 3 bases and J lost 4 bases. This CDR3 has 15 residues. The CDR3: CASSSGGTGAYEQYF. The DNA of the CDR3 is TGCGCCAGCAGCTCGGGCGGGACAGGGGCTTACGAGCAGTACTTC.

This clone was counted between two and nine times. For the CDR3, the DNA is TGTGCCAGCAGCCCGGGGACTACCACTTCGGATTACAATGAGCAGTTCTTC. Encoded protein: CASSPGTTTSDYNEQFF. The chain is built from TRBV9 and TRBJ2-1; 7 nucleotides line up with TRBD2. Germline CDR1 and CDR2: SGDLS and YYNGEE. The J segment lost 4 bases and the V segment lost 4 bases, leaving 14 bases of the junction unmatched. CDR3 size: 17 residues. Full variable domain (outside the CDR3, taken from reference TRBV9 and TRBJ2-1): DSGVTQTPKHLITATGQRVTLRCSPRSGDLSVYWYQQSLDQGLQFLIQYYNGEERAKGNILERFSAQQFPDLHSELNLSSLELGDSALYFCASSPGTTTSDYNEQFFGPGTRLTVL.

This clone was counted between two and nine times. The rearrangement joins TRBV28 to TRBJ2-6; 9 bases line up with TRBD1. The J segment lost 4 bases and the V segment lost 3 bases, leaving 10 bases of the junction unmatched. Looked up from germline, CDR1 is MDHEN and CDR2 is SYDVKM. The CDR3 consists of 18 residues. CDR3 loop: CASSFRDRVFWGANVLTF. CDR3 bases: TGTGCCAGCAGTTTCCGGGACAGGGTGTTTTGGGGGGCCAACGTCCTGACTTTC.

The chain is built from TRBV6-8 and TRBJ1-5; TRBD1 aligns across 8 bases. This CDR3 contains 15 residues. After removal of 2 bases from V and 6 bases from J, the junction contained 6 bases not matched to a gene. From germline, CDR1 is MNHGY and CDR2 SAAAGT. CDR3: CASSYPTGEIQPQHF. CDR3 bases: TGTGCCAGCAGTTACCCGACAGGGGAGATTCAGCCCCAGCATTTT.

This clone was seen more than once but under ten times. In DNA, the CDR3 is TGCGCCAGCAGCCAAGAGGATCGGGGAGGTGGAAACACCATATATTTT. It codes for CASSQEDRGGGNTIYF. The V call is TRBV4-1, the J call TRBJ1-3, with D uncertain. The ends were cut back, 0 bases at V and 3 bases at J, with 12 bases in the middle. The CDR3 is 16 residues long. The germline CDR1 and CDR2 sequences are MGHRA and YSYEKL.